The clone carrying this TCR beta chain showed up many times. What it binds is not known. This specimen comes from a study of T cells after yellow fever vaccination. Looking at the study overall: Preparation of the low-cell-number fractions used SMART-Seq v4 Ultra Low Input. The study's findings and limits: Reappearance after the booster was observed for most primary-vaccination clones (roughly 97% CD4, around 90% CD8). Clonotypes shared by both compartments, CD4 and CD8, made up a small share.

It was through 5'RACE template switching that TCR cDNA was made, with a universal primer site and UMIs added. MiXCR, applied by TCRdb to the 5' RACE reads, yields one record per CDR3 protein. The sample contains some 420,000 distinct CDR3 sequences, around 19% of which appear only once. This clonotype was sampled from a man aged 18 to 29 who received the YFV17D yellow fever vaccine. The material sequenced was PBMCs, taken before the yellow fever booster vaccination.

The CDR3: CASSPGGGNTIYF. Written as DNA, the CDR3 is TGTGCCAGCAGTCCCGGGGGCGGAAACACCATATATTTT. The chain carries TRBV6-5 and TRBJ1-3; D may be TRBD1 (6 bases). Per the germline V gene, CDR1 is MNHEY and CDR2 is SVGAGI. The germline V and J ends were trimmed by 5 bases and 4 bases, with 9 bases remaining between them. CDR3 length: 13 amino acids.